The present entry profiles one T cell receptor beta chain with its context. This clone has only a few counts. Its antigen remains unidentified. Nothing much larger sits one base from this clone, and base qualities are not available. This specimen belongs to a study of T cell responses to AZD1222 COVID-19 vaccine (dated by TCRdb to the early 2020s). Concerning the study at large: AZD1222 recipients whose second dose came at about 4 weeks and those whose second dose came at about 12 weeks were combined into one group, since spike-specific TCR depth and breadth did not differ between the two schedules. Trial participants were enrolled by age into subgroups of 18-55, 56-69 and 70-plus years, and around 150, 29 and 61 TCR-sequenced participants, respectively, were included in these subgroups. TCR sequencing covered more than 230 trial participants: approximately 200 given two doses of AZD1222 and approximately 25 given two doses of MenACWY control vaccine. General conclusions and limits of the study: The vaccine-associated CD4 TCRs covered the entire spike protein, and the dominant responses fell in regions 160-218 and 743-854. Epitopes outside the regions mutated in the B.1.351 and B.1.1.7 variants were reportedly recognized by nearly half of the unique spike-specific TCRs. A significant rise in spike-specific TCR breadth and depth was observed after two AZD1222 doses relative to day 0 and relative to MenACWY recipients. Participants were mostly white British and included more females than males, and it was suggested by the authors that clonal diversity may have been underestimated. Conclusions about previously exposed vaccinees are limited, since just six AZD1222 recipients were seropositive for SARS-CoV-2 at baseline. Because no samples from the day 14 peak response were available, repertoires could be characterized only after the peak T cell response. The 56-69-year group was small, and its depth increase did not reach significance, likely because of low power.

The CDR3 regions of human TCRbeta chains were analyzed by immunosequencing. The source study handled its data this way. TCRs in the repertoires were compared against a reference library of SARS-CoV-2-specific TCRs that had been generated with the MIRA antigen-specificity platform. Breadth was defined as the fraction of unique TCRs that were SARS-CoV-2-associated, and depth was defined as the fraction of total T cells that were SARS-CoV-2-associated. Each spike-specific TCR was assigned to its reactive spike region and to a CD4 or CD8 class using the MIRA data. Log10-transformed breadth and depth values were compared by one-way ANOVA with Sidak's multiple comparisons tests. TCRdb took this table from immuneACCESS and kept in-frame rearrangements with V and J called. Such tables lack part of the clones; where checked against another copy, unresolved V genes explain under half of the gap, and the rest is unexplained. V and J calls and clone size come straight from that table; D and trimming were deduced from the DNA. This sample has about 130,000 clones in its table, and around 92% of those were observed once. About 1.9% of the sample is held by the ten biggest clonotypes.

Counted from cysteine to phenylalanine, this CDR3 has 14 amino acids. The sequence is cut down to CDR3 DNA, 42 bases in frame from base 1. CDR1 is given as SGHNT and CDR2 as YENEEA, both from the germline V gene. For this chain, trimming is 8 bases at the V end and 2 bases at the J end, and the number of junction bases without a gene match is 4. The sample's time point, from its label and the paper: baseline before first vaccination. Vaccinee samples came from UK trials COV001 and COV002, including a single-blind randomized controlled phase 2/3 trial of AZD1222 (ChAdOx1 nCoV-19) in healthy adults. Trial participant PBMC samples were collected at day 0 and day 28 after the second dose for TCRbeta chain sequencing.

The input for sequencing was peripheral blood, taken on day 0 of AZD1222 vaccination. The TCR was taken from an adult in good health. The chain uses TRBV11-3 and TRBJ2-1; TRBD2 agrees with 9 junctional bases. CDR3 region: CASSGGGAYNEQFF. The sequenced DNA: TGTGCCAGCTCAGGCGGGGGGGCCTACAATGAGCAGTTCTTC. The CDR3 plus the reference TRBV11-3 and TRBJ2-1 genes for the other parts give the full variable domain: EAGVVQSPRYKIIEKKQPVAFWCNPISGHNTLYWYLQNLGQGPELLIRYENEEAVDDSQLPKDRFSAERLKGVDSTLKIQPAELGDSAVYLCASSGGGAYNEQFFGPGTRLTVL.